This T cell receptor (beta chain) was captured by sequencing in a study of shared clonotypes between healthy human individuals. The split of CD4+ cells yielded CD45RA+ naive and CD45RA-negative memory subsets. The trim removed 0 bases at V and 3 bases at J, leaving 2 bases unmatched. This CDR3 comprises 16 residues. CDR1 is LNHNV, CDR2 YYDKDF, per germline (reference sequence). The method was immunoSEQ multiplex PCR; TCRdb's version includes in-frame clones alone and lacks a portion of them. The sample records about 2.4 million clones, 80% to 95% being singletons. Sequencing was done on a sample of naive CD4+ T cells from PBMCs. Subset in this sample: CD45RA+ positively selected. The source is a man aged 18 to 29 in good health. Some clones in this sample may be carry-over from other donors' samples. The genes are TRBV15 and TRBJ2-2, with TRBD1 matching over 9 bases. CDR3 in DNA: TGTGCCACCAGCAGAGACCGGGACAGGGACACCGGGGAGCTGTTTTTT. Translation gives CATSRDRDRDTGELFF.